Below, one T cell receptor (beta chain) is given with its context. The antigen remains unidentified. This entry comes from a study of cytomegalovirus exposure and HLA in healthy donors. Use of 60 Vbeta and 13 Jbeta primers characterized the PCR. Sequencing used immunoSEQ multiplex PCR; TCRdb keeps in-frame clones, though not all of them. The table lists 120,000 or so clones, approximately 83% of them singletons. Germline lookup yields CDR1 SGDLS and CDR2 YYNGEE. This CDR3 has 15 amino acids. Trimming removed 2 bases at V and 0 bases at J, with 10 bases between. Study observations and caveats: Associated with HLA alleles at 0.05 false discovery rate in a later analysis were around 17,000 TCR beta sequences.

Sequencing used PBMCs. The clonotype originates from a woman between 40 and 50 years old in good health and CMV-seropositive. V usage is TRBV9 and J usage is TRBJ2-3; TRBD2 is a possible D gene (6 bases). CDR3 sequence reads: CASSVRGVSTDTQYF. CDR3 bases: TGTGCCAGCAGCGTTCGCGGGGTTAGCACAGATACGCAGTATTTT.